The present T cell receptor (beta chain) was sequenced within a study of blood T cell repertoires in COVID-19. There are 12 residues in the CDR3. The germline V gene encodes CDR1 KGHDR and CDR2 SFDVKD. V was cut by 4 bases and J by 9 bases, with 9 bases left in between. The repertoire was sequenced with immunoSEQ multiplex PCR; TCRdb's copy has only in-frame clones and lacks some. The data show about 480,000 clones, 88% seen once. The chain carries TRBV24-1 and TRBJ1-5, with D unresolved. Sequenced: PBMCs or T cells enriched from blood (not recorded which). This clonotype was sampled from a woman aged 40 to 55 who had recovered from COVID-19. The CDR3 DNA reads as TGTGCCACCAGTGACGTCGGTTGGCCCCAGCATTTT. Its translation is CATSDVGWPQHF.